A single sample is the source of the 15 T cell receptor beta chains below, sequenced in a study of blood T cell repertoires in COVID-19. Here immunoSEQ multiplex PCR was the method, and the copy in TCRdb shows in-frame clones only, minus some. The sample yields 150,000 to 200,000 clones, about three quarters seen once. Material: peripheral blood. Receptor source: an older woman with acute or convalescent COVID-19.

The rearrangement joins TRBV7-9 to TRBJ2-1; D is possibly TRBD2 (6 bases). Germline CDR1 reads SEHNR; CDR2 reads FQNEAQ (reference sequence). The CDR3 loop spans 15 amino acids. Trimming stripped 4 bases from V and 6 bases from J, with 16 bases between. The CDR3 DNA reads TGTGCCAGCAGCTCCGAGCTCCGGCGGGGCAATGAGCAGTTCTTC. Protein sequence: CASSSELRRGNEQFF.

The chain links TRBV6-5 to TRBJ2-5, with D possibly TRBD2 on 6 matching bases. The germline V gene has CDR1 MNHEY and CDR2 SVGAGI. The ends were cut back, 6 bases at V and 4 bases at J, with 12 bases in the middle. The CDR3 is 13 amino acids. The CDR3 sequence is CASRGGGLETQYF. The CDR3 DNA follows: TGTGCCAGCAGGGGAGGAGGGTTAGAGACCCAGTACTTC.

V gene TRBV15 combines with J gene TRBJ1-4; D is ambiguous. The CDR3 runs 17 residues. The germline CDR1 and CDR2 sequences are LNHNV and YYDKDF (reference sequence). The ends were cut back, 3 bases at V and 0 bases at J, with 14 bases in the middle. The DNA of the CDR3 is TGTGCCACCAGCAGTAGGCCCCCCGAGGCAACTAATGAAAAACTGTTTTTT. Protein sequence: CATSSRPPEATNEKLFF.

This chain links TRBV7-7 with TRBJ2-2; tentatively, D is TRBD1 (5 bases). The CDR3 contains 14 residues. The V gene lost 5 bases and the J gene lost 6 bases, with 13 bases spanning the gap. The germline CDR1 and CDR2 sequences are SSHAT and FNYEAQ (reference sequence). The CDR3 DNA reads TGTGCCAGCAGCGGGGCACGGCAATCCGGGGAGCTGTTTTTT. Residues: CASSGARQSGELFF.

The chain employs TRBV2 and TRBJ1-1; D perhaps matches TRBD1 (5 bases). From germline, CDR1 is SNHLY and CDR2 FYNNEI. This CDR3 is 11 amino acids long. Trimming cost V 3 bases and J 12 bases, with 11 bases left between them. The CDR3 region is CASSEEGRPFF. The CDR3 coding sequence is TGTGCCAGCAGTGAGGAGGGGAGACCTTTCTTT.

Note on this clone: A junction end diverges from the germline sequence, so it may reflect a read error. The chain recombines TRBV18 with TRBJ1-4; weak D call: TRBD1 (6 bases). The CDR3 runs to 17 residues. Germline V gene data show CDR1 as KGHSH and CDR2 as LQKENI. The CDR3 loop is CASSPRGGGTTNEKLFF. The CDR3 region has the DNA TGTGCCAGCTCCCCACGAGGTGGGGGCACAACTAATGAAAAACTGTTTTTT.

Written as DNA, the CDR3 is TGCGCCAGCAGCTTGCCAGGAAACACCATATATTTT. Translation gives CASSLPGNTIYF. This chain joins TRBV5-1 and TRBJ1-3; D gene unclear. CDR3 length equals 12 residues. The V gene's germline CDR1 is SGHRS and CDR2 YFSETQ. V dropped 1 base and J dropped 4 bases, with 3 bases sitting between them.

The chain couples TRBV6-2 or TRBV6-3 to TRBJ2-7; D ambiguous. The germline gives CDR1 MNHEY, CDR2 SVGEGT. Trimming took 2 bases from V and 0 from J, leaving 8 bases between them. The CDR3 runs to 14 residues. CDR3 region: CASSYGGGSYEQYF. CDR3 DNA: TGTGCCAGCAGTTACGGTGGCGGCTCCTACGAGCAGTACTTC.

This clone was recorded a few times. V and J are TRBV4-1 and TRBJ1-3; D is ambiguous. Trimming stripped 8 bases from V and 0 bases from J, with 14 bases between. CDR3 size: 15 residues. The V gene's germline CDR1 is MGHRA and CDR2 YSYEKL. CDR3 in amino acids: CASHGGGLSGNTIYF. The CDR3 region has the DNA TGCGCCAGCCACGGCGGAGGCCTCTCTGGAAACACCATATATTTT.

The V gene is TRBV28, the J gene TRBJ1-5; the D is unclear. The CDR3 is 17 amino acids. Trimming pared 6 bases from V and 0 bases from J, leaving 18 bases between. Per germline, CDR1 MDHEN and CDR2 SYDVKM. The CDR3 DNA reads as TGTGCCAGCAGGGGCTCCACCGTGAAGAATAGCAATCAGCCCCAGCATTTT. This sequence encodes CASRGSTVKNSNQPQHF.

On this clone: A much bigger clone sits one base away, suggesting this may be a read error. The chain recombines TRBV5-6 with TRBJ2-7; no definite D call. Germline lookup yields CDR1 SGHDT and CDR2 YYEEEE. This CDR3 contains 12 residues. V dropped 2 bases and J dropped 1 base, with 4 bases sitting between them. The CDR3 spells CASSLLSYEQYF. The CDR3 bases are TGTGCCAGCAGCTTACTTTCCTACGAGCAGTACTTC.

This chain connects TRBV20-1 to TRBJ2-1, with D possibly TRBD2 on 6 matching bases. The germline CDR1 and CDR2 sequences are DFQATT and SNEGSKA (reference sequence). V gave up 3 bases and J gave up 3 bases, with 9 bases separating them. The CDR3 runs 13 residues. In DNA form, the CDR3 reads TGCAGTGCTAGTAGTAGCGGCTACAATGAGCAGTTCTTC. Translated: CSASSSGYNEQFF.

CDR3 sequence: CASSATPIGDEQYF. The CDR3 bases are TGTGCCAGCAGCGCCACCCCTATCGGTGACGAGCAGTACTTC. This chain links TRBV7-6 with TRBJ2-7; D uncertain. Germline lookup yields CDR1 SGHVS and CDR2 FNYEAQ. V was trimmed by 5 bases and J by 5 bases, leaving 16 bases between them. The CDR3 covers 14 residues.

The genes are TRBV19 and TRBJ1-1; D is perhaps TRBD1 (5 bases). The germline V gene has CDR1 LNHDA and CDR2 SQIVND (reference sequence). Trimming took 3 bases from V and 6 from J, leaving 11 bases between them. This CDR3 contains 13 residues. CDR3 protein: CASSIGRVAEAFF. For the CDR3, the DNA is TGTGCCAGTAGTATCGGCAGGGTCGCTGAAGCTTTCTTT.

The V gene is TRBV5-4, the J gene TRBJ1-5; the D gene is possibly TRBD1 (5 bases). The CDR3 is 13 amino acids. CDR1 is SGHNT, CDR2 YYREEE, per germline (reference sequence). V was cut by 4 bases and J by 9 bases, with 14 bases left in between. The CDR3 spells CASSPGGRAPQHF. Written as DNA, the CDR3 is TGTGCCAGCAGCCCGGGGGGTCGGGCGCCCCAGCATTTT.